Following are 2 T cell receptor beta chains from one sample sequenced in a study of shared clonotypes between healthy human individuals. Naive CD8 cells comprised CD45RO-negative, CCR7-positively selected cells, excluding terminally differentiated effector memory CD45RA+ cells. The data were produced by immunoSEQ multiplex PCR, yet TCRdb's version contains in-frame clones alone and is incomplete. The sample has about 2.2 million clones, 80% to 95% seen once. Sequencing was carried out using naive CD8+ T cells from PBMCs. These receptors were collected from a man in his late teens or twenties in good health. Some clones in this sample may be carry-over from other donors' samples.

This clone was seen only a few times. The sample holds other DNA sequences that translate to the same CDR3. The rearrangement uses TRBV7-9 and TRBJ1-1; perhaps TRBD1 as D (5 bases). Germline V CDR1 and CDR2: SEHNR, FQNEAQ (reference sequence). The CDR3 spans 13 residues. The ends were cut back, 1 base at V and 4 bases at J, with 7 bases in the middle. The CDR3 protein is CASSLGGPTEAFF. The CDR3 nucleotides read TGTGCCAGCAGCTTAGGGGGACCCACTGAAGCTTTCTTT.

This clone was detected once. The rearrangement links TRBV27 to TRBJ2-6; no definite D call. Germline CDR1 reads MNHEY; CDR2 reads SMNVEV (reference sequence). The CDR3 length is 14 residues. V shed 6 bases and J shed 2 bases, with 8 bases lying between them. CDR3 bases: TGTGCCAGCAGGACTCGGGCTGGGGCCAACGTCCTGACTTTC. This sequence encodes CASRTRAGANVLTF.